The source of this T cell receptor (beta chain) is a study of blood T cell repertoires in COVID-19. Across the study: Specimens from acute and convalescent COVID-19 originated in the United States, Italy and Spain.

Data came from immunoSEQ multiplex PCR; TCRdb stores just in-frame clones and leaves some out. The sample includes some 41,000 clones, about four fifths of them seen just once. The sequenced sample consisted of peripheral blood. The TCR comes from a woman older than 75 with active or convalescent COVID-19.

The CDR3 reads CASRSGLAGDTQYF. The CDR3 DNA follows: TGTGCCAGCAGATCGGGACTAGCGGGCGATACGCAGTATTTT. The chain couples TRBV6-5 to TRBJ2-3, with 12 bases fitting TRBD2. In germline, CDR1 is MNHEY, CDR2 SVGAGI. This CDR3 spans 14 amino acids. V lost 6 bases to trimming and J lost 6 bases; unmatched junction nucleotides: 4.